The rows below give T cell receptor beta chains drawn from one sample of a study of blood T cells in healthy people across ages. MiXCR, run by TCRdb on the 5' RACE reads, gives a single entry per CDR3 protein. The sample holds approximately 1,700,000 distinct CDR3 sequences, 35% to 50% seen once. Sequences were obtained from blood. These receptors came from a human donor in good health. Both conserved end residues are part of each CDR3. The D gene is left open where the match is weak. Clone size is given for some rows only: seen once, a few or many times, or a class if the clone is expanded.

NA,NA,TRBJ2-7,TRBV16,CASSHPGTEQYF,TGTGCCAGCAGCCACCCAGGGACCGAGCAGTACTTC
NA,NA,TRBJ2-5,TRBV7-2,CASSAYPRGYQETQYF,TGTGCCAGCAGCGCCTACCCCCGGGGGTACCAAGAGACCCAGTACTTC
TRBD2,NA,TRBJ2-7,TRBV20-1,CSATPGTSGGRKGEPQYF,TGCAGTGCTACACCCGGGACTAGCGGGGGAAGGAAGGGAGAGCCCCAGTACTTC
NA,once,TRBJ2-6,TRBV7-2,CASSWGRSSGANVLTF,TGTGCCAGCAGCTGGGGACGGTCCTCTGGGGCCAACGTCCTGACTTTC
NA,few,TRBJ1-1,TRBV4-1,CASSQEDGTEAFF,TGCGCCAGCAGCCAAGAGGACGGAACCGAAGCTTTCTTT
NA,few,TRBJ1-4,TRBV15,CATSRDLGGKLFF,TGTGCCACCAGCAGAGATCTGGGTGGAAAACTGTTTTTT
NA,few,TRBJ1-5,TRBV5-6,CASSPSGGLQPQHF,TGTGCCAGCAGCCCCTCGGGGGGGCTGCAGCCCCAGCATTTT
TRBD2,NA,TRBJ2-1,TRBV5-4,CASSLAGGGINEQFF,TGTGCCAGCAGCTTGGCCGGCGGGGGTATCAATGAGCAGTTCTTC
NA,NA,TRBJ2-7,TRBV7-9,CASSRGDLYEQYF,TGTGCCAGCAGCCGAGGGGATTTGTACGAGCAGTACTTC
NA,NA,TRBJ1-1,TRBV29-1,CSVTPALAFF,TGCAGCGTGACGCCAGCTCTAGCTTTCTTT
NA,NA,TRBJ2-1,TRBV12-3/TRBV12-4,CASSSGTPQKGFF,TGTGCCAGCAGTTCCGGGACTCCACAAAAGGGGTTCTTC